This T cell receptor (delta chain) derives from a study of γδ T cells in repeated Plasmodium falciparum infection. CDR1 is TSWWSYY and CDR2 is QGS in the germline V gene. CDR3 length equals 16 residues. TCRdb redid clone calling on the multiplex PCR reads using CATT. This repertoire shows more than 70,000 delta-chain clones, 0.8% to 1% found once; its top ten account for just under 10%. Vgamma9/Vdelta2+ and Vdelta2-negative gammadelta T cells were flow-sorted from PBMC for bulk sequencing. This clone was seen more than once but under ten times. A far more abundant clone sits one base away, making this likely a read error. Other DNA sequences from this sample encode an identical CDR3 as well.

What was sequenced was gamma-delta T cells from blood. V and J are TRDV1 and TRDJ1; a weak D match, TRDD3 (5 bases). The clonotype originates from a pool of human donors (malaria-infected and uninfected, not separated). The CDR3 DNA reads as TGTGCTCTCGGGGAACTGATGGGTCGCGCAGCCCTAAAACTCATCTTT. This sequence encodes CALGELMGRAALKLIF.